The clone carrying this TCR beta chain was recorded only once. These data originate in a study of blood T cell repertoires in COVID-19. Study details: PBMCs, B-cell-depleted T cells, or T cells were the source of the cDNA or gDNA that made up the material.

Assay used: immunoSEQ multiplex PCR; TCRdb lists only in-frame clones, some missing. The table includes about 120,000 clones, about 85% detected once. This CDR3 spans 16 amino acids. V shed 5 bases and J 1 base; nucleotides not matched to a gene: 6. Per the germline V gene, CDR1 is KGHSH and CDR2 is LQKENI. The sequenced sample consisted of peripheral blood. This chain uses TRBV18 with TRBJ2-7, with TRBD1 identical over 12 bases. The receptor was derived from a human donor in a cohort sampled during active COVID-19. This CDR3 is CASSARDRGQSYEQYF. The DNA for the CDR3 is TGTGCCAGCTCAGCTCGGGACAGGGGGCAATCCTACGAGCAGTACTTC.